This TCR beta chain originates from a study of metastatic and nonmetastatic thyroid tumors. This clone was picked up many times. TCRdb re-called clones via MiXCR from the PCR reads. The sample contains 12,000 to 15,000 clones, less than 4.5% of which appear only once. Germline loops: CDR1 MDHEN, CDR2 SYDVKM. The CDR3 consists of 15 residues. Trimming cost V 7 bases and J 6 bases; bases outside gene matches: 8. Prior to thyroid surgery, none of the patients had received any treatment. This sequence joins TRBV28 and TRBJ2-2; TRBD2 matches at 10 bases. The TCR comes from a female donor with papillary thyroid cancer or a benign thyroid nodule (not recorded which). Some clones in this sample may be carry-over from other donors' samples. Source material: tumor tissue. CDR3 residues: CASTQLAGGAGELFF. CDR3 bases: TGTGCCAGCACCCAATTAGCGGGAGGAGCCGGGGAGCTGTTTTTT.